This entry lists 17 T cell receptor beta chains sequenced from one sample in a study of T cell changes during pregnancy in multiple sclerosis. Sequenced by immunoSEQ multiplex PCR; TCRdb stores in-frame clones only, minus some. The table records approximately 88,000 clones, roughly 92% of them present only once. Specimen: peripheral blood, collected in the first trimester of pregnancy. The receptor source for this set is a female donor with multiple sclerosis, enrolled in a pregnancy study.

This chain uses TRBV20-1 with TRBJ1-1; D remains ambiguous. V was clipped by 4 bases and J by 8 bases, with 11 bases between them. The CDR3 consists of 11 residues. CDR1 and CDR2 (germline): DFQATT, SNEGSKA (reference sequence). The CDR3 is CSAKAALEAFF. The CDR3 region has the DNA TGCAGTGCTAAGGCGGCGTTGGAAGCTTTCTTT.

The rearrangement uses TRBV7-8 and TRBJ2-1; 11 positions match TRBD1. CDR1 and CDR2 (germline): SGHVS, FQNEAQ. V was pared by 7 bases and J by 4 bases, with 3 bases of the junction left unmatched. The CDR3 runs 14 residues. The CDR3 sequence is CASTGTGGYNEQFF. CDR3 bases: TGTGCCAGCACGGGGACAGGGGGATACAATGAGCAGTTCTTC.

This clone was counted a single time. This rearrangement joins TRBV6-1 to TRBJ2-1; the match to TRBD2 covers 7 bases. The CDR3 is 17 amino acids. With 3 bases clipped from V and 0 bases from J, the junction kept 8 bases outside the gene matches. Germline V gene lookup returns CDR1 MNHNS and CDR2 SASEGT. For the CDR3, the DNA is TGTGCCAGCAGTGAGGCGGCTAGCGGAAGCTCCTACAATGAGCAGTTCTTC. This translates into CASSEAASGSSYNEQFF.

V and J are TRBV18 and TRBJ2-1; D possibly corresponds to TRBD2 (5 bases). Germline V CDR1 and CDR2: KGHSH, LQKENI. V lost 6 bases and J lost 7, with 19 bases in between. The CDR3 covers 15 residues. The CDR3 nucleotides are TGTGCCAGCTCCCCCGTTTCTGGGAGTTGGAATGAGCAGTTCTTC. Translated, it gives CASSPVSGSWNEQFF.

The chain carries TRBV27 and TRBJ1-1; 8 positions match TRBD1. CDR1 MNHEY and CDR2 SMNVEV come from the germline V gene (reference sequence). This CDR3 is 15 amino acids long. The J segment lost 11 bases and the V segment lost 6 bases, leaving 17 bases of the junction unmatched. CDR3 DNA: TGTGCCAGCAGACCCGACAGGGGTCAGCTCGCGCGGGCTTTCTTT. It yields the protein CASRPDRGQLARAFF.

The CDR3, as DNA: TGTGCCAGCAGTTACTCCGGGACAGGGGGCTACGAGCAGTACTTC. This codes for CASSYSGTGGYEQYF. The chain employs TRBV6-5 and TRBJ2-7, with 11 bases aligning to TRBD1. The trim removed 0 bases at V and 3 bases at J, leaving 1 base unmatched. CDR3 size: 15 residues. Germline V lookup: CDR1 MNHEY, CDR2 SVGAGI.

This chain links TRBV11-2 with TRBJ1-1, with 7 bases that match TRBD1. V shed 3 bases, J shed 7 bases, and the junction held 14 bases outside the gene matches. The V gene's germline CDR1 is SGHAT and CDR2 FQNNGV. The CDR3 contains 16 residues. CDR3 protein: CASSFGTGTEYVEAFF. DNA of the CDR3: TGTGCCAGCAGCTTCGGAACCGGGACAGAATACGTTGAAGCTTTCTTT. Complete variable domain (other parts from reference TRBV11-2 and TRBJ1-1): EAGVAQSPRYKIIEKRQSVAFWCNPISGHATLYWYQQILGQGPKLLIQFQNNGVVDDSQLPKDRFSAERLKGVDSTLKIQPAKLEDSAVYLCASSFGTGTEYVEAFFGQGTRLTVV.

The J gene is TRBJ2-5, the V gene TRBV6-5; possible D gene TRBD1, 6 bases. This CDR3 has 16 residues. Germline V CDR1 and CDR2: MNHEY, SVGAGI. Trimming left V 0 bases short and J 5 bases short, with 16 bases between. This CDR3 is CASSYSRQGRGETQYF. For the CDR3, the DNA is TGTGCCAGCAGTTACTCGCGGCAGGGTAGGGGGGAGACCCAGTACTTC.

V gene TRBV28 combines with J gene TRBJ1-1, with D tentatively TRBD1 (5 bases). The CDR3 length is 12 residues. Looked up from germline, CDR1 is MDHEN and CDR2 is SYDVKM. V lost 8 bases and J 7 bases, leaving 14 bases between the germline ends. As DNA, the CDR3 is TGTGCCAGCCGGACAAACCCCAGTGAAGCTTTCTTT. It encodes CASRTNPSEAFF.

This clone was detected a few times. The V and J genes are TRBV6-1 and TRBJ1-1; TRBD1 might be the D (6 bases). Trimming removed 4 bases at V and 7 bases at J, with 10 bases between. The V gene's germline CDR1 is MNHNS and CDR2 SASEGT. The CDR3 is made up of 12 amino acids. The CDR3 region is CASSVRGFEAFF. The CDR3 DNA is TGTGCCAGCAGTGTCAGGGGTTTTGAAGCTTTCTTT.

The chain links TRBV14 to TRBJ2-2; weak D call: TRBD1 (5 bases). V shed 5 bases and J shed 1 base, with 17 bases lying between them. CDR3 length equals 17 residues. The germline V gene has CDR1 SGHDN and CDR2 FVKESK. CDR3: CASSTLRQSLNTGELFF. The DNA of the CDR3 is TGTGCCAGCAGCACCCTGCGACAGAGCCTGAACACCGGGGAGCTGTTTTTT.

V is TRBV6-1 and J is TRBJ2-1; unclear D gene. V dropped 7 bases and J dropped 0 bases, with 13 bases sitting between them. Per germline, CDR1 MNHNS and CDR2 SASEGT. The CDR3 length is 15 residues. The CDR3 here is CASTIEDSSYNEQFF. CDR3 sequence (DNA): TGTGCCAGCACGATAGAGGATAGCTCCTACAATGAGCAGTTCTTC.

The table lists this clone with a count of one. V is TRBV19 and J is TRBJ1-4; D is unresolved. The CDR3 has 13 residues. Germline V lookup: CDR1 LNHDA, CDR2 SQIVND (reference sequence). V lost 3 bases, J lost 5 bases, and 7 bases lay in between. The CDR3 sequence: CASSIWENEKLFF. The CDR3 DNA reads TGTGCCAGTAGTATTTGGGAGAATGAAAAACTGTTTTTT.

This chain connects TRBV29-1 to TRBJ2-2; tentatively, D is TRBD1 (8 bases). Germline-derived CDR1 and CDR2 are SQVTM and ANQGSEA. V was shortened by 6 bases and J by 8 bases, with 16 bases between the two germline ends. This CDR3 is 13 amino acids long. This chain's CDR3 is CSVKQGGRGELFF. The CDR3 nucleotides are TGCAGCGTCAAACAGGGGGGGCGAGGGGAGCTGTTTTTT.

In DNA form, the CDR3 reads TGTGCCTGGTCTACCGACTACCCCCGAACGGGGGGCTCCTACAATGAGCAGTTCTTC. Protein product: CAWSTDYPRTGGSYNEQFF. The chain links TRBV30 to TRBJ2-1, with TRBD2 identical over 7 bases. The germline V gene encodes CDR1 GTSNPN and CDR2 SVGIG (reference sequence). CDR3 size: 19 residues. V gave up 5 bases and J gave up 0 bases; unmatched junction bases: 19. The variable domain in full, completed from reference TRBV30 and TRBJ2-1, reads SQTIHQWPATLVQPVGSPLSLECTVEGTSNPNLYWYRQAAGRGLQLLFYSVGIGQISSEVPQNLSASRPQDRQFILSSKKLLLSDSGFYLCAWSTDYPRTGGSYNEQFFGPGTRLTVL.

This clone was seen once. The chain links TRBV7-3 to TRBJ2-2; weak D call: TRBD1 (6 bases). Trimming pared 5 bases from V and 6 bases from J, leaving 13 bases between. The CDR3 extends over 14 amino acids. The germline CDR1 and CDR2 sequences are SGHTA and FQGTGA. The CDR3 spells CASSPGAVPGELFF. The CDR3 DNA reads TGTGCCAGCAGCCCAGGGGCGGTGCCCGGGGAGCTGTTTTTT. Together with reference TRBV7-3 and TRBJ2-2, the CDR3 gives the full variable domain: GAGVSQTPSNKVTEKGKYVELRCDPISGHTALYWYRQSLGQGPEFLIYFQGTGAADDSGLPNDRFFAVRPEGSVSTLKIQRTERGDSAVYLCASSPGAVPGELFFGEGSRLTVL.

The J gene is TRBJ1-1, the V gene TRBV7-6; D is possibly TRBD1 (5 bases). Germline CDR1 and CDR2: SGHVS and FNYEAQ. V was clipped by 5 bases and J by 7 bases, with 14 bases between them. The CDR3 is 13 residues long. The CDR3 loop is CASSHRQFGEAFF. CDR3 sequence (DNA): TGTGCCAGCAGCCACCGACAGTTCGGTGAAGCTTTCTTT.